Below are 6 T cell receptor beta chains sequenced from a single sample in a study of cytomegalovirus exposure and HLA in healthy donors. This PCR relied on a set of 60 Vbeta primers and 13 Jbeta primers. Produced via immunoSEQ multiplex PCR; TCRdb's table is partial and in-frame only. The profile shows approximately 80,000 clones, roughly 73% of them singletons. Sample: PBMCs. These receptors were taken from a woman aged 40 to 50 in good health and CMV-seropositive.

The chain is built from TRBV30 and TRBJ1-2, with 9 positions matching TRBD1. Germline lookup yields CDR1 GTSNPN and CDR2 SVGIG (reference sequence). The V gene end was trimmed by 1 base and the J gene end by 4 bases; junction bases not matched to a gene: 1. This CDR3 is built from 13 residues. For the CDR3, the DNA is TGTGCCTGGAGTGGACAGGGGGGCTATGGCTACACCTTC. This sequence encodes CAWSGQGGYGYTF.

This clone is medium-sized (0.01 to 0.1%). The V gene is TRBV28, the J gene TRBJ1-5; 12 bases are shared with TRBD1. Germline CDR1 and CDR2: MDHEN and SYDVKM. After removal of 6 bases from V and 5 bases from J, the junction contained 14 bases not matched to a gene. CDR3 length equals 18 residues. This CDR3 reads CASRPIRDRGRGDQPQHF. CDR3 bases: TGTGCCAGCAGGCCTATCCGGGACAGGGGGCGAGGAGATCAGCCCCAGCATTTT. The whole variable domain, remainder taken from reference TRBV28 and TRBJ1-5, is DVKVTQSSRYLVKRTGEKVFLECVQDMDHENMFWYRQDPGLGLRLIYFSYDVKMKEKGDIPEGYSVSREKKERFSLILESASTNQTSMYLCASRPIRDRGRGDQPQHFGDGTRLSIL.

This clone was counted only a few times. It is likely a read error: a sequence one base away is far more abundant. The V call is TRBV21-1, the J call TRBJ1-2. TRBV21-1 is listed as a pseudogene. This CDR3 region has 16 residues. The CDR3 sequence: CASSKYELCHSRGYTF. The DNA of the CDR3 is TGTGCCAGCAGCAAATACGAACTTTGCCATAGTCGTGGCTACACCTTC.

J is TRBJ2-2 and V is TRBV5-1; 12 nucleotides agree with TRBD2. The CDR3 length is 19 residues. V dropped 5 bases and J dropped 5; count of bases not matched to a gene: 16. Germline loops: CDR1 SGHRS, CDR2 YFSETQ. As DNA, the CDR3 is TGCGCCAGCAGACCGGGACAGGGAACTAGCGGGAGGAGTACCGGGGAGCTGTTTTTT. This encodes CASRPGQGTSGRSTGELFF.

This clone was observed a handful of times. This chain connects TRBV5-1 to TRBJ1-1, with TRBD1 matching 7 bases. J was trimmed by 3 bases and V by 3 bases; bases with no gene match: 5. There are 14 residues in the CDR3. The germline V gene has CDR1 SGHRS and CDR2 YFSETQ. CDR3 coding DNA: TGCGCCAGCAGCTCAGTGACAGGGCACACTGAAGCTTTCTTT. Translating gives CASSSVTGHTEAFF.

To note about this clone: Compared with germline, one end of the junction differs, possibly owing to a read error. V is TRBV6-5 and J is TRBJ1-1; weak D call: TRBD1 (5 bases). Germline V lookup: CDR1 MNHEY, CDR2 SVGAGI. CDR3 length: 15 residues. The CDR3, as DNA: TGTGCCTGCAGTTACTCGATTTCCGGGGGGGCTGAAGCTTTCTTT. It codes for CACSYSISGGAEAFF.